The next 29 T cell receptor beta chains were all read from a single sample in a study of blood T cell repertoires in COVID-19. The method was immunoSEQ multiplex PCR; TCRdb's version includes in-frame clones alone and lacks a portion of them. The table lists some 87,000 clones, around 78% of them singletons. Sequencing was performed on peripheral blood. These receptors all stem from a human donor in a cohort sampled during active COVID-19.

The rearrangement joins TRBV5-3 to TRBJ2-7; 7 bases agree with TRBD2. TRBV5-3 is flagged as an ORF with uncertain function. The CDR3 loop spans 19 amino acids. V was pared by 2 bases and J by 0 bases, with 17 bases of the junction left unmatched. The CDR3 is CARSLIPGGTSPGSYEQYV. CDR3 nucleotides: TGTGCCAGAAGCTTAATACCGGGAGGCACTTCACCTGGCTCCTACGAGCAGTACGTC.

This clone appeared once. The V and J genes are TRBV19 and TRBJ1-2, with D unclear. V lost 8 bases and J 0 bases, leaving 19 bases between the germline ends. Germline-derived CDR1 and CDR2 are LNHDA and SQIVND (reference sequence). CDR3 length: 16 amino acids. As DNA, the CDR3 is TGTGCCAGTCGACAAATGGGCCTACTTTCTAACTATGGCTACACCTTC. It encodes CASRQMGLLSNYGYTF.

The chain carries TRBV10-3 and TRBJ2-3; TRBD2 aligns across 7 bases. Germline-derived CDR1 and CDR2 are ENHRY and SYGVKD. The CDR3 sequence is 15 residues long. After removal of 6 bases from V and 2 bases from J, the junction contained 8 bases not matched to a gene. The DNA of the CDR3 is TGTGCCATCAGCTACTCTAGCGGAAACACAGATACGCAGTATTTT. It translates to CAISYSSGNTDTQYF.

The chain has TRBV6-1 and TRBJ2-1, with D perhaps matching TRBD2 (6 bases). The germline gives CDR1 MNHNS, CDR2 SASEGT. V gave up 3 bases and J gave up 4 bases, with 13 bases separating them. The CDR3 has 15 residues. CDR3 coding DNA: TGTGCCAGCAGTGATCGGGACTCGACGTACAATGAGCAGTTCTTC. Translated, it gives CASSDRDSTYNEQFF.

The chain joins TRBV6-1 to TRBJ2-7, with TRBD2 matching 9 bases. After removal of 1 base from V and 3 bases from J, the junction contained 4 bases not matched to a gene. CDR3 size: 15 residues. CDR1 and CDR2 (germline): MNHNS, SASEGT. The CDR3 region is CASSEGLADSYEQYV. In DNA, the CDR3 is TGTGCCAGCAGTGAAGGACTAGCGGATAGCTACGAGCAGTACGTC.

This chain uses TRBV5-1 with TRBJ2-2, with 9 bases fitting TRBD2. Germline CDR1 reads SGHRS; CDR2 reads YFSETQ. This CDR3 contains 20 residues. Trimming cost V 4 bases and J 2 bases; bases outside gene matches: 18. The CDR3 loop is CASSLTSPGLAEGNTGELFF. CDR3 sequence (DNA): TGCGCCAGCAGCCTCACTAGCCCGGGACTAGCAGAGGGAAACACCGGGGAGCTGTTTTTT.

This sequence joins TRBV19 and TRBJ1-1; D is unclear. Trimming took off 4 bases at V and 7 bases at J, with 19 bases between the two ends. Germline V gene sequence: CDR1 LNHDA, CDR2 SQIVND (reference sequence). The CDR3 is 15 amino acids. The CDR3 loop is CASSRLDQELIEAFF. In DNA form, the CDR3 reads TGTGCCAGTAGTAGACTCGACCAAGAGCTTATTGAAGCTTTCTTT.

The rearrangement uses TRBV27 and TRBJ2-1, with 15 bases that match TRBD2. CDR3 length: 15 residues. The germline V gene encodes CDR1 MNHEY and CDR2 SMNVEV (reference sequence). Trimming took 1 base from V and 10 from J; bases not matched to a gene: 2. In nucleotides, the CDR3 is TGTGCCAGCAGTTTATTTGGGACTAGCGGGGGGGAGCAGTTCTTC. It yields the protein CASSLFGTSGGEQFF.

This clone was seen once. This chain joins TRBV7-9 and TRBJ2-3; 7 nucleotides line up with TRBD2. Germline V gene sequence: CDR1 SEHNR, CDR2 FQNEAQ (reference sequence). The CDR3 runs to 16 residues. The V gene end was trimmed by 5 bases and the J gene end by 4 bases; junction bases not matched to a gene: 12. Written as DNA, the CDR3 is TGTGCCAGCAGCCCCGCGGCGGGAGAGGGGCCAGATACGCAGTATTTT. Its protein product is CASSPAAGEGPDTQYF. The full variable domain, rest sourced from reference TRBV7-9 and TRBJ2-3, is DTGVSQNPRHKITKRGQNVTFRCDPISEHNRLYWYRQTLGQGPEFLTYFQNEAQLEKSRLLSDRFSAERPKGSFSTLEIQRTEQGDSAMYLCASSPAAGEGPDTQYFGPGTRLTVL.

The chain couples TRBV18 to TRBJ1-6; TRBD1 agrees at 9 bases. J lost 9 bases, V lost 3 bases, and 12 bases had no gene match. This CDR3 region has 17 residues. The germline V gene has CDR1 KGHSH and CDR2 LQKENI. The CDR3 sequence is CASSPDRGYYGISPLHF. CDR3 coding DNA: TGTGCCAGCTCACCGGACAGGGGTTACTATGGGATTTCACCCCTCCACTTT.

The CDR3 is CASSSGQNTDTQYF. CDR3 in DNA: TGTGCCAGCAGTTCGGGACAGAACACAGATACGCAGTATTTT. V is TRBV28 and J is TRBJ2-3; TRBD1 matches at 7 bases. V lost 4 bases, J lost 2 bases, and 3 bases stayed unmatched. Germline CDR1 MDHEN, CDR2 SYDVKM. The CDR3 length is 14 residues.

In the case of this clone: This same CDR3 is encoded by further DNA sequences in the sample. The gene calls are TRBV18 and TRBJ2-7, with D perhaps matching TRBD1 (5 bases). The V end lost 2 bases, the J end lost 3 bases, and 11 bases lay between the germline ends. This CDR3 has 14 amino acids. CDR1 is KGHSH, CDR2 LQKENI, per germline. CDR3 sequence: CASSPRQGVYEQYF. DNA of the CDR3: TGTGCCAGCTCACCAAGGCAGGGCGTCTACGAGCAGTACTTC.

The V call is TRBV2, the J call TRBJ2-3; the D gene is possibly TRBD2 (5 bases). The V gene lost 6 bases and the J gene lost 0 bases, with 10 bases spanning the gap. Looked up from germline, CDR1 is SNHLY and CDR2 is FYNNEI. This CDR3 has 14 residues. CDR3 nucleotides: TGTGCCAGCAGCGACCCGGGGAGCACAGATACGCAGTATTTT. Protein product: CASSDPGSTDTQYF.

The chain has TRBV29-1 and TRBJ1-4; TRBD1 aligns across 7 bases. Germline values: CDR1 SQVTM, CDR2 ANQGSEA. With 3 bases clipped from V and 3 bases from J, the junction kept 1 base outside the gene matches. The CDR3 totals 13 residues. CDR3 nucleotides: TGCAGCGTTGAGGGACAGCCTAATGAAAAACTGTTTTTT. This sequence encodes CSVEGQPNEKLFF.

The rearrangement links TRBV6-2 or TRBV6-3 to TRBJ1-5, with D possibly being TRBD1 (5 bases). The germline V gene encodes CDR1 MNHEY and CDR2 SVGEGT. The ends were cut back, 3 bases at V and 4 bases at J, with 7 bases in the middle. The CDR3 length is 13 residues. This CDR3 reads CASSYRGNQPQHF. CDR3 bases: TGTGCCAGCAGTTATAGGGGAAATCAGCCCCAGCATTTT.

This clone was observed a single time. The genes are TRBV24-1 and TRBJ2-2; D is ambiguous. Germline V CDR1 and CDR2: KGHDR, SFDVKD. The CDR3 extends over 14 amino acids. Trimming removed 6 bases from V and 6 bases from J, with 13 bases in between. The CDR3 loop reads CATSPAHESGELFF. The CDR3 DNA reads TGTGCCACCAGTCCAGCGCACGAATCCGGGGAGCTGTTTTTT.

V usage is TRBV18 and J usage is TRBJ1-4; D gene ambiguous. The CDR3 runs to 14 residues. With 5 bases removed from V and 6 bases from J, the gap between germline ends came to 13 bases. Germline values: CDR1 KGHSH, CDR2 LQKENI. CDR3 residues: CASSSAVGDEKLFF. DNA of the CDR3: TGTGCCAGCTCATCAGCAGTAGGAGATGAAAAACTGTTTTTT. The whole variable domain, filled in from reference TRBV18 and TRBJ1-4, reads NAGVMQNPRHLVRRRGQEARLRCSPMKGHSHVYWYRQLPEEGLKFMVYLQKENIIDESGMPKERFSAEFPKEGPSILRIQQVVRGDSAAYFCASSSAVGDEKLFFGSGTQLSVL.

This rearrangement joins TRBV5-1 to TRBJ2-1; 7 bases line up with TRBD2. With V trimmed by 0 bases and J by 6 bases, 6 bases remained unmatched. Per germline, CDR1 SGHRS and CDR2 YFSETQ. CDR3 size: 15 residues. The CDR3 DNA reads as TGCGCCAGCAGCTTGGCTGCCAGCGGGATCAATGAGCAGTTCTTC. Protein: CASSLAASGINEQFF.

V gene TRBV7-8 combines with J gene TRBJ1-4; possible D gene TRBD1, 5 bases. This CDR3 region has 14 residues. V was cut by 2 bases and J by 7 bases, with 11 bases left in between. The germline CDR1 and CDR2 sequences are SGHVS and FQNEAQ. CDR3 sequence: CASSLQGHGEKLFF. The CDR3 region has the DNA TGTGCCAGCAGCTTACAGGGTCACGGTGAAAAACTGTTTTTT.

The gene calls are TRBV3-1 (or the pseudogene TRBV3-2) and TRBJ1-1, with D perhaps TRBD1 (6 bases). Looked up from germline, CDR1 is LGHDT and CDR2 is YNNKEL (reference sequence). This CDR3 region has 16 residues. V was trimmed by 2 bases and J by 4 bases, leaving 17 bases between them. Here the CDR3 reads CASSQHRQAIATEAFF. CDR3 coding DNA: TGTGCCAGCAGCCAACACCGACAGGCTATAGCCACTGAAGCTTTCTTT.

This rearrangement joins TRBV2 to TRBJ2-5, with TRBD2 matching 7 bases. V trimming: 4 bases; J trimming: 3 bases; junction bases outside the gene matches: 8. Germline assignment: CDR1 SNHLY and CDR2 FYNNEI. This CDR3 is built from 15 residues. The CDR3 DNA follows: TGTGCCAGCAGTGGGTCGGGGACTACTAAAGAGACCCAGTACTTC. It codes for CASSGSGTTKETQYF.

There are a few counts of this clone. The CDR3 protein is CASSPNSLSYEQYF. The DNA of the CDR3 is TGTGCCAGCAGTCCCAACAGTCTCTCCTACGAGCAGTACTTC. This chain connects TRBV6-5 to TRBJ2-7; D is unclear. The germline gives CDR1 MNHEY, CDR2 SVGAGI. V gave up 5 bases and J gave up 0 bases, with 11 bases separating them. The CDR3 is made up of 14 amino acids.

This clone was picked up a small number of times. For the CDR3, the DNA is TGTGCCAGCAGTTCGTGGGGCCCTAGCACAGATACGCAGTATTTT. Translation: CASSSWGPSTDTQYF. The V and J genes are TRBV6-2 or TRBV6-3 and TRBJ2-3; the D gene is possibly TRBD1 (5 bases). V dropped 4 bases and J dropped 0 bases, with 11 bases sitting between them. The CDR3 totals 15 residues. Germline values: CDR1 MNHEY, CDR2 SVGEGT.

Only a few counts were recorded for this clone. This chain uses TRBV4-2 with TRBJ1-5; D gene ambiguous. Trimming took 1 base from V and 5 from J, leaving 9 bases between them. CDR1 and CDR2 from the germline V gene are LGHNA and YNFKEQ. The CDR3 is made up of 14 amino acids. The CDR3 spells CASSQGREHQPQHF. DNA of the CDR3: TGTGCCAGCAGCCAAGGTCGGGAGCATCAGCCCCAGCATTTT.

In its sample, this clone was seen once. The chain combines TRBV11-3 with TRBJ2-7; 12 nucleotides agree with TRBD1. Looked up from germline, CDR1 is SGHNT and CDR2 is YENEEA. This CDR3 region has 17 residues. Germline trimming cut 5 bases from V and 1 base from J; bases unmatched to any gene: 9. The CDR3 DNA reads as TGTGCCAGCAGCCCGGGGGGGACAGGGGGCCGATCCTACGAGCAGTACTTC. Translation gives CASSPGGTGGRSYEQYF. The whole variable domain, remainder taken from reference TRBV11-3 and TRBJ2-7, is EAGVVQSPRYKIIEKKQPVAFWCNPISGHNTLYWYLQNLGQGPELLIRYENEEAVDDSQLPKDRFSAERLKGVDSTLKIQPAELGDSAVYLCASSPGGTGGRSYEQYFGPGTRLTVT.

The chain couples TRBV9 to TRBJ1-5; TRBD1 might be the D (5 bases). The CDR3 has 13 residues. V was cut by 0 bases and J by 6 bases, with 7 bases left in between. Germline lookup yields CDR1 SGDLS and CDR2 YYNGEE. The CDR3: CASSVEGAQPQHF. In DNA, the CDR3 is TGTGCCAGCAGCGTAGAAGGGGCTCAGCCCCAGCATTTT. Based on the CDR3 plus reference TRBV9 and TRBJ1-5, the full variable domain is DSGVTQTPKHLITATGQRVTLRCSPRSGDLSVYWYQQSLDQGLQFLIQYYNGEERAKGNILERFSAQQFPDLHSELNLSSLELGDSALYFCASSVEGAQPQHFGDGTRLSIL.

This chain links TRBV2 with TRBJ2-7; maybe TRBD2 (6 bases). The CDR3 consists of 16 residues. Germline CDR1 reads SNHLY; CDR2 reads FYNNEI. V was trimmed by 6 bases and J by 0 bases, leaving 18 bases between them. This CDR3 reads CASRDGTPWSSYEQYV. The CDR3 nucleotides read TGTGCCAGCAGAGACGGGACTCCCTGGAGCTCCTACGAGCAGTACGTC.

The CDR3 DNA is TGTGCCAGCAGTCTTCTAACTAATGAAAAACTGTTTTTT. Encoded protein: CASSLLTNEKLFF. The J gene is TRBJ1-4, the V gene TRBV6-5; D remains unclear. Germline V gene sequence: CDR1 MNHEY, CDR2 SVGAGI. V lost 5 bases and J 1 base, leaving 5 bases between the germline ends. The CDR3 has 13 amino acids.

The chain combines TRBV19 with TRBJ1-2; D is possibly TRBD1 (6 bases). CDR3 length equals 13 residues. In germline, CDR1 is LNHDA, CDR2 SQIVND (reference sequence). The V end lost 4 bases, the J end lost 7 bases, and 13 bases lay between the germline ends. The CDR3 spells CASSSGAGVGYTF. DNA of the CDR3: TGTGCCAGTAGTAGTGGGGCAGGGGTTGGCTACACCTTC.